This TCR beta chain was found in a study of identical twins. Study-level findings and limits: In drawing conclusions, the study used cross-sectional statistical analysis and did not follow the same donors. Invariant MAIT and iNKT cells may have partly biased zero-insertion analyses.

CDR3 size: 16 residues. With 1 base removed from V and 1 base from J, the gap between germline ends came to 10 bases. Germline CDR1 reads SGHVS; CDR2 reads FQNEAQ. Everyone who gave samples was a healthy Caucasian. One entry per CDR3 protein results from TCRdb running MiXCR on the 5' RACE reads. Of about 810,000 distinct CDR3 sequences in the sample, 9% to 15% were seen once. This clonotype was seen a few times. Its cognate antigen is unknown. These data were also filed under a second study, of yellow fever vaccine responses in identical twins.

The chain employs TRBV7-8 and TRBJ2-2, with no clear D. The clonotype originates from a woman aged 18-29 years in good health. What was sequenced was PBMCs. The CDR3 region has the DNA TGTGCCAGCAGCTTAGGTGTAGCAAGGAACACCGGGGAGCTGTTTTTT. It encodes CASSLGVARNTGELFF. Combining the CDR3 with reference TRBV7-8 and TRBJ2-2 gives the whole variable domain GAGVSQSPRYKVAKRGQDVALRCDPISGHVSLFWYQQALGQGPEFLTYFQNEAQLDKSGLPSDRFFAERPEGSVSTLKIQRTQQEDSAVYLCASSLGVARNTGELFFGEGSRLTVL.